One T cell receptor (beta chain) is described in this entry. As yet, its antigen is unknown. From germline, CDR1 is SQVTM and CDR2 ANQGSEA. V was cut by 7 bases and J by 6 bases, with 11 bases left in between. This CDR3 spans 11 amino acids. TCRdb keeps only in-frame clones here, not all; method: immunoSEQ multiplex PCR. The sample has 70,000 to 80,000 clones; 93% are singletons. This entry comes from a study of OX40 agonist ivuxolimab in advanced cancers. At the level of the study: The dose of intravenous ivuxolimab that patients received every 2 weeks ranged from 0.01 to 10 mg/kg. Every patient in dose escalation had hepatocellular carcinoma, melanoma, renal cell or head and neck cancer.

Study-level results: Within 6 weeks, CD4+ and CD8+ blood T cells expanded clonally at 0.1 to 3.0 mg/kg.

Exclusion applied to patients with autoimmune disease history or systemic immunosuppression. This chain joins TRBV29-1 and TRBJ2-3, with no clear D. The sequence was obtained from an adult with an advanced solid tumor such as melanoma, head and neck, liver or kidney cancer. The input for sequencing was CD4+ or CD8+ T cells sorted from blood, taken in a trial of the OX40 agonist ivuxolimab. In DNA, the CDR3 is TGCAGCGGGCTAATTAGGGATACGCAGTATTTT. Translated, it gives CSGLIRDTQYF.